This T cell receptor beta chain was obtained from a study of cytomegalovirus exposure and HLA in healthy donors. Trimming took off 1 base at V and 6 bases at J, with 14 bases between the two ends. The CDR3 runs to 15 residues. CDR1 and CDR2 (germline): SGHTA, FQGNSA. Concerning this clone: Its specificity is unknown.

Libraries were prepared by immunoSEQ multiplex PCR; TCRdb keeps only in-frame clonotypes and omits some of them. The sample yields around 190,000 clones, 81% seen once. Overall study results and limits: Subsequent analysis showed first-cohort TCR clusters tending to co-occur in approximately 120 validation repertoires. In vitro experiments confirmed that three CMV-associated chains were specific for CMV antigens. Most TCR sequences showed up rarely, but some public TCRs showed up in many donors.

An approximately 120-subject validation cohort, separate from the approximately 720-subject first cohort, supplied the donors. The chain employs TRBV7-2 and TRBJ2-3; D might be TRBD2 (6 bases). The sample comprised PBMCs. The TCR comes from a woman between 25 and 40 years old in good health and CMV-seronegative. The chain's CDR3 is CASSLDTRGRDTQYF. CDR3 coding DNA: TGTGCCAGCAGCTTAGATACTAGAGGGAGGGATACGCAGTATTTT. The full variable domain, with the rest looked up from reference TRBV7-2 and TRBJ2-3, is GAGVSQSPSNKVTEKGKDVELRCDPISGHTALYWYRQSLGQGLEFLIYFQGNSAPDKSGLPSDRFSAERTGGSVSTLTIQRTQQEDSAVYLCASSLDTRGRDTQYFGPGTRLTVL.